Listed here are 6 T cell receptor beta chains from one sample, sequenced in a study of blood T cell repertoires in COVID-19. Libraries were prepared by immunoSEQ multiplex PCR; TCRdb keeps only in-frame clonotypes and omits some of them. The sample contains 300,000 to 400,000 clones, under 90% of which appear only once. Sequenced material: peripheral blood. These receptors were obtained from a woman younger than 45 with COVID-19, enrolled during active disease.

The chain carries TRBV2 and TRBJ1-5, with a tentative D call TRBD1 (5 bases). CDR1 is SNHLY and CDR2 is FYNNEI in the germline V gene. The CDR3 covers 13 residues. Trimming took 6 bases from V and 4 from J, leaving 10 bases between them. The chain's CDR3 is CASRVDRNQPQHF. CDR3 DNA sequence: TGTGCCAGCAGGGTTGACAGAAATCAGCCCCAGCATTTT.

The chain employs TRBV20-1 and TRBJ1-2, with TRBD1 identical over 9 bases. This CDR3 has 13 amino acids. Germline V gives CDR1 DFQATT, CDR2 SNEGSKA (reference sequence). V shed 3 bases and J 6 bases; nucleotides not matched to a gene: 5. The CDR3 coding sequence is TGCAGTGCTAGTCGGGACAGGGCTAATGGCTACACCTTC. It yields the protein CSASRDRANGYTF.

The chain has TRBV6-5 and TRBJ1-3; no clear D. Germline loops: CDR1 MNHEY, CDR2 SVGAGI. The CDR3 contains 11 residues. V lost 8 bases to trimming and J lost 4 bases, with 6 bases between them. As DNA, the CDR3 is TGTGCCAGCTTTAGAGGAAACACCATATATTTT. Translating gives CASFRGNTIYF.

CDR3 DNA: TGTGCCATCAGGCTGGGGACTAGCGGTTTTGGGGATACGCAGTATTTT. Its translation: CAIRLGTSGFGDTQYF. This chain links TRBV10-3 with TRBJ2-3; 11 bases fit TRBD2. The J segment lost 6 bases and the V segment lost 6 bases, leaving 11 bases of the junction unmatched. This CDR3 region has 16 residues. Germline-derived CDR1 and CDR2 are ENHRY and SYGVKD.

The CDR3 region is CASSPVLAGVGNEQFF. The CDR3 DNA sequence: TGTGCCAGCAGCCCAGTACTAGCGGGAGTAGGGAATGAGCAGTTCTTC. The rearrangement uses TRBV4-2 and TRBJ2-1; 11 positions agree with TRBD2. The junction had 9 bases not matched to a gene; V was cut back by 4 bases and J by 7 bases. CDR1 is LGHNA, CDR2 YNFKEQ, per germline. The CDR3 covers 16 residues.

This chain joins TRBV5-4 and TRBJ2-3; 8 nucleotides agree with TRBD2. The CDR3 is made up of 17 amino acids. Germline CDR1 reads SGHNT; CDR2 reads YYREEE (reference sequence). Trimming took 4 bases from V and 0 from J; bases not matched to a gene: 10. The CDR3 loop reads CASSGMTSVLSTDTQYF. The CDR3 DNA reads TGTGCCAGCAGCGGAATGACTAGCGTACTTAGCACAGATACGCAGTATTTT.